This T cell receptor (beta chain) was recovered during a study of cytomegalovirus exposure and HLA in healthy donors. Trimming cost V 5 bases and J 4 bases; bases outside gene matches: 10. CDR1 and CDR2 (germline): PRHDT, FYEKMQ (reference sequence). This CDR3 is built from 16 residues. PCR amplification relied on 60 Vbeta primers (plus 13 Jbeta primers). Here immunoSEQ multiplex PCR was the method, and the copy in TCRdb shows in-frame clones only, minus some. This repertoire shows over 100,000 clones, around 74% found once; its top ten account for 6% to 8%. The chain combines TRBV13 with TRBJ1-4; 7 nucleotides match TRBD1. The receptor was isolated from a male donor in good health and CMV-seronegative. Sequenced material: PBMCs. The CDR3 protein is CASSQSGGGVNEKLFF. CDR3 nucleotide sequence: TGTGCCAGCAGCCAATCAGGAGGGGGCGTTAATGAAAAACTGTTTTTT.